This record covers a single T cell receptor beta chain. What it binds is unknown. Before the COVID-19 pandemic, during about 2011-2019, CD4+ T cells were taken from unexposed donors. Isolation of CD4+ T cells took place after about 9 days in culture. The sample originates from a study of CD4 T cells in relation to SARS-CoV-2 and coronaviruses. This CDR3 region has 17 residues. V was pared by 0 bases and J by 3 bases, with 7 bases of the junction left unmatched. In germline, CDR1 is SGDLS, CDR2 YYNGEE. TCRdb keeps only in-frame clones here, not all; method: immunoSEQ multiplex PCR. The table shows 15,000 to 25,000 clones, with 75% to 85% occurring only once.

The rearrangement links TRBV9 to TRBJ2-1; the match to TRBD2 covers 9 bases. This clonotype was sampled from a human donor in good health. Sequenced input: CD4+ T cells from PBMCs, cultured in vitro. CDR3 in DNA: TGTGCCAGCAGCGTAGGGCTAGCGGGGCGAATCTACAATGAGCAGTTCTTC. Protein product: CASSVGLAGRIYNEQFF.